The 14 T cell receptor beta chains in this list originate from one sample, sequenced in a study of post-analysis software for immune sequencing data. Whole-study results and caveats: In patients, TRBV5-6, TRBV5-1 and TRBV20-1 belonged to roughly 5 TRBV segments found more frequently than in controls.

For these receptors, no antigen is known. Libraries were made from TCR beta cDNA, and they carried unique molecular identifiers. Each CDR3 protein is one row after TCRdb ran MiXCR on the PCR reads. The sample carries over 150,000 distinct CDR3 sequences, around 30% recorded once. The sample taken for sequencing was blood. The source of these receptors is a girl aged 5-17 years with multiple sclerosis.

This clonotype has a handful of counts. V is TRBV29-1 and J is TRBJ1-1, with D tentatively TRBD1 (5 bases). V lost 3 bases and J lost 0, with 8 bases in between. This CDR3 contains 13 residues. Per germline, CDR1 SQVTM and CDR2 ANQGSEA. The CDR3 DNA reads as TGCAGCGTTGAGGCAGGGATGAACACTGAAGCTTTCTTT. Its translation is CSVEAGMNTEAFF.

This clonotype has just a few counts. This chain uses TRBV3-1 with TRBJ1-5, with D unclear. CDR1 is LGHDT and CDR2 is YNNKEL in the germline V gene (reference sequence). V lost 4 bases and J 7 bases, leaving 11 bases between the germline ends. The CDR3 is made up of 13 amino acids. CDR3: CASSPGRTQPQHF. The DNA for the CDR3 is TGTGCCAGCAGCCCCGGGAGGACCCAGCCCCAGCATTTT.

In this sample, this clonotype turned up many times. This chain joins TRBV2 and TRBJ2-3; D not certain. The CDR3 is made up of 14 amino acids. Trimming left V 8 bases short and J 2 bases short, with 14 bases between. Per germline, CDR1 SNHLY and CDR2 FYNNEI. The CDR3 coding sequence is TGTGCCAGCGGTAGGGCGGAACTCACAGATACGCAGTATTTT. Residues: CASGRAELTDTQYF. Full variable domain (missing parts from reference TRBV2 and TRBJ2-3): EPEVTQTPSHQVTQMGQEVILRCVPISNHLYFYWYRQILGQKVEFLVSFYNNEISEKSEIFDDQFSVERPDGSNFTLKIRSTKLEDSAMYFCASGRAELTDTQYFGPGTRLTVL.

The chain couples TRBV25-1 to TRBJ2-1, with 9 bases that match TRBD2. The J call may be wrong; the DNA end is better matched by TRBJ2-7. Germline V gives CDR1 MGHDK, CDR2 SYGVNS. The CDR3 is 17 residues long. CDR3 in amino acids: CASSEFAGGSSYNEQYF. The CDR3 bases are TGTGCCAGCAGTGAGTTTGCGGGGGGGAGCTCCTACAATGAGCAGTACTTC.

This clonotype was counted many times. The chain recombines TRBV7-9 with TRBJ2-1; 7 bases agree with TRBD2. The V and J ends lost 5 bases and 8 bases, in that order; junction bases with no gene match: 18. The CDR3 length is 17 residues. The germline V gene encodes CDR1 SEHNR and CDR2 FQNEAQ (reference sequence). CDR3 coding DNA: TGTGCCAGCAGCCCCCCAGGTGCGGGAGAAGAGGTTTATGAGCAGTTCTTC. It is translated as CASSPPGAGEEVYEQFF.

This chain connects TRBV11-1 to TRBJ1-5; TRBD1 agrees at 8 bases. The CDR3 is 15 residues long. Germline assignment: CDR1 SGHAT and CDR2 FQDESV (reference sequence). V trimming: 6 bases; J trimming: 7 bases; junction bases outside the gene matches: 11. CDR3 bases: TGTGCCAGCAGACGGACAGGGTTGGTGGGGCAGCCCCAGCATTTT. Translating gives CASRRTGLVGQPQHF.

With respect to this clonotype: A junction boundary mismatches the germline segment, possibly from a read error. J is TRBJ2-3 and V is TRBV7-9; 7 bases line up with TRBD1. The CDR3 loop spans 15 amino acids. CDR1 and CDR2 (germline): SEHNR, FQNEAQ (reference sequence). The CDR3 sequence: CAGSLESTGADTQYF. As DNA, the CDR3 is TGTGCCGGCAGCTTAGAGTCCACAGGGGCCGATACGCAGTATTTT.

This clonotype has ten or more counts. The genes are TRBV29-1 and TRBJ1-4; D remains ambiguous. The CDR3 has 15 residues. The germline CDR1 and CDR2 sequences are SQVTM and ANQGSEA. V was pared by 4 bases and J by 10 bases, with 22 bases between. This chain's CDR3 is CSVVVPAPSGGKLFF. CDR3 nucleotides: TGCAGCGTTGTTGTTCCAGCCCCGAGTGGTGGAAAACTGTTTTTT.

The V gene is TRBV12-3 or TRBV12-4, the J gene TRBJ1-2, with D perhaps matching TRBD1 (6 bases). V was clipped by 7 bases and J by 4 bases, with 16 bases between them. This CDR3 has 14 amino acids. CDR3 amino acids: CASTSGRGFYGYTF. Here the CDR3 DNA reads TGTGCCAGCACCAGCGGGAGGGGGTTCTATGGCTACACCTTC.

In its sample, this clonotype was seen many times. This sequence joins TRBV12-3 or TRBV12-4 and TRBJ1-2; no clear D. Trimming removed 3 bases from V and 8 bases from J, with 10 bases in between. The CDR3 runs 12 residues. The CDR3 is CASSLVLGGYTF. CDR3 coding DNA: TGTGCCAGCAGTTTGGTCCTGGGGGGCTACACCTTC.

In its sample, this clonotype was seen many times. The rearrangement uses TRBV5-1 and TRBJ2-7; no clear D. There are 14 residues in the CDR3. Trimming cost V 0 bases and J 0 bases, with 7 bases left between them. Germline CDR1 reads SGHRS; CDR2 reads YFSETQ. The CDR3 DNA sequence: TGCGCCAGCAGCTTGGGGTATACCTCCTACGAGCAGTACTTC. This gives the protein CASSLGYTSYEQYF.

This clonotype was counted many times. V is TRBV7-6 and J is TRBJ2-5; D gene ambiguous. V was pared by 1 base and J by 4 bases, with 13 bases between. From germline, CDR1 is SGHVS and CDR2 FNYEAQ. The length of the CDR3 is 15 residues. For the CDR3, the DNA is TGTGCCAGCAGCTTAGTGGGCGAGCTGGCAGAGACCCAGTACTTC. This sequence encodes CASSLVGELAETQYF.

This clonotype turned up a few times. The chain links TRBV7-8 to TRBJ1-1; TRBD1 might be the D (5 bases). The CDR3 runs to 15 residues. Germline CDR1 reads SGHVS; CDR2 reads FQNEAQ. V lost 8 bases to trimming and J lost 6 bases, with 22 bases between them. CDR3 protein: CASLGGGGGPAEAFF. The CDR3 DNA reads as TGTGCCAGCCTCGGGGGTGGGGGAGGGCCAGCTGAAGCTTTCTTT.

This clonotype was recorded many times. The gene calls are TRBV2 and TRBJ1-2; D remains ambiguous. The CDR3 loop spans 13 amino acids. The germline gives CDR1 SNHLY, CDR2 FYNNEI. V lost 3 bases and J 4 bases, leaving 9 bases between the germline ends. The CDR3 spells CASSDQSLYGYTF. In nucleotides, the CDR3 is TGTGCCAGCAGTGATCAGTCTCTCTATGGCTACACCTTC.